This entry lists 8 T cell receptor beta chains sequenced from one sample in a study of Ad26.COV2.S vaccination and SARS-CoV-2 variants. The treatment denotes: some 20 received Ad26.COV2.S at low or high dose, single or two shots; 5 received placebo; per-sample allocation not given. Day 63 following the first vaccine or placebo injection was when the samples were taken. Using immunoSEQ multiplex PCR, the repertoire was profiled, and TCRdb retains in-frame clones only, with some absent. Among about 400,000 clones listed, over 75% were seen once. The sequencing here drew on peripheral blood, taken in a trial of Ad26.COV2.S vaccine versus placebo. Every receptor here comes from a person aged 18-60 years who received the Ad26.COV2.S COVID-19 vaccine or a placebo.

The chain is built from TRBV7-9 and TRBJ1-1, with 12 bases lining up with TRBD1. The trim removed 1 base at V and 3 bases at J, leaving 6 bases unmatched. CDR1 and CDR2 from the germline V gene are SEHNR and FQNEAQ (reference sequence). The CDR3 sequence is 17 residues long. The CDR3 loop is CASSLEGQGAKDTEAFF. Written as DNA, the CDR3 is TGTGCCAGCAGCTTAGAGGGACAGGGGGCAAAGGACACTGAAGCTTTCTTT.

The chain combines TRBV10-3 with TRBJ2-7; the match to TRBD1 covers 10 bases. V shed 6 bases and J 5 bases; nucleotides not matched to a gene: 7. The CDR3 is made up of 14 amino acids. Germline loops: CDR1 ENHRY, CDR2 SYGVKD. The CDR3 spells CAISLTGGENEQYF. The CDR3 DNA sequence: TGTGCCATCAGCTTGACAGGGGGCGAAAACGAGCAGTACTTC.

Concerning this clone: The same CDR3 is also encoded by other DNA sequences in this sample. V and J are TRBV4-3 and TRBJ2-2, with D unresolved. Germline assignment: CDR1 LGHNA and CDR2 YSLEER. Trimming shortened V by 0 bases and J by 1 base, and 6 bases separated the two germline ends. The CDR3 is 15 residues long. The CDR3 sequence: CASSQDRENTGELFF. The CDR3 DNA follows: TGCGCCAGCAGCCAAGATAGGGAGAACACCGGGGAGCTGTTTTTT.

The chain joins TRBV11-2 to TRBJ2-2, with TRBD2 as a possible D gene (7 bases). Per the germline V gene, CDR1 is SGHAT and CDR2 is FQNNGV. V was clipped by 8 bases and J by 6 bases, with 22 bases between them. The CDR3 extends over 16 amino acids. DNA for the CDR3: TGTGCCAGCCGCCAAAAGAGGGGGGAGGGCCCCGGGGAGCTGTTTTTT. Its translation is CASRQKRGEGPGELFF. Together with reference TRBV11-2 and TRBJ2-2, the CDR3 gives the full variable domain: EAGVAQSPRYKIIEKRQSVAFWCNPISGHATLYWYQQILGQGPKLLIQFQNNGVVDDSQLPKDRFSAERLKGVDSTLKIQPAKLEDSAVYLCASRQKRGEGPGELFFGEGSRLTVL.

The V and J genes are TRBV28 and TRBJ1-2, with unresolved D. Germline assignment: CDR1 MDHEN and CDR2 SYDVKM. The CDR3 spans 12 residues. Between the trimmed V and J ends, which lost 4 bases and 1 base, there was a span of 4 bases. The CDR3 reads CASSSVNYGYTF. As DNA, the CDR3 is TGTGCCAGCAGTTCGGTTAACTATGGCTACACCTTC.

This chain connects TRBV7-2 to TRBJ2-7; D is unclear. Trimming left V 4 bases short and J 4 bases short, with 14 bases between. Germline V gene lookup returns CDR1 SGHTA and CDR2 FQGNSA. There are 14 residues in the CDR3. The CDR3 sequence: CASSSSPSGYEQYF. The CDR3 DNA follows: TGTGCCAGCAGCTCGTCCCCCTCCGGTTACGAGCAGTACTTC.

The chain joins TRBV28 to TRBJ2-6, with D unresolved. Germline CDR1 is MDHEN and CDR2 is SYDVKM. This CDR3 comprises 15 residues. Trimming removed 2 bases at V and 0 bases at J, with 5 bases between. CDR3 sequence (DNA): TGTGCCAGCAGTTTAGTTATCTCTGGGGCCAACGTCCTGACTTTC. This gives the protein CASSLVISGANVLTF.

CDR3 nucleotide sequence: TGTGCCAGCAGTGGGCCGGGACACCAGTTCCCCACTGAAGCTTTCTTT. It encodes CASSGPGHQFPTEAFF. V gene TRBV6-1 combines with J gene TRBJ1-1; the D gene is possibly TRBD1 (6 bases). The CDR3 is 16 amino acids. Germline V gene sequence: CDR1 MNHNS, CDR2 SASEGT. Between the trimmed V and J ends, which lost 4 bases and 4 bases, there was a span of 19 bases.